The clone carrying this T cell receptor (beta chain) was found many times. Its specificity is unknown. This sample was taken from a study of CD8 T cells in ankylosing spondylitis. General study findings and limits: Certain motif variants had earlier appeared in reactive arthritis synovial fluid and blood. Significantly higher representation of disease-linked clones was reported for matched ankylosing spondylitis synovial fluid.

With molecular barcodes, quantitative 5'-RACE was used to make the TCR beta libraries. MiXCR, applied by TCRdb to the 5' RACE reads, yields one record per CDR3 protein. This table holds under 250,000 distinct CDR3 sequences, roughly a tenth found once. V lost 8 bases to trimming and J lost 2 bases; unmatched junction nucleotides: 10. The CDR3 covers 15 residues. The sample comprised blood, either unsorted or a sorted T cell fraction (not recorded which). The source of this sequence is a male donor with ankylosing spondylitis or in good health (not recorded which). V usage is TRBV12-3 or TRBV12-4 and J usage is TRBJ2-7; TRBD2 agrees at 9 bases. CDR3 bases: TGTGCCAGCCGTGAAGGGACTAGCTTCCCCTACGAGCAGTACTTC. Amino acid sequence: CASREGTSFPYEQYF.